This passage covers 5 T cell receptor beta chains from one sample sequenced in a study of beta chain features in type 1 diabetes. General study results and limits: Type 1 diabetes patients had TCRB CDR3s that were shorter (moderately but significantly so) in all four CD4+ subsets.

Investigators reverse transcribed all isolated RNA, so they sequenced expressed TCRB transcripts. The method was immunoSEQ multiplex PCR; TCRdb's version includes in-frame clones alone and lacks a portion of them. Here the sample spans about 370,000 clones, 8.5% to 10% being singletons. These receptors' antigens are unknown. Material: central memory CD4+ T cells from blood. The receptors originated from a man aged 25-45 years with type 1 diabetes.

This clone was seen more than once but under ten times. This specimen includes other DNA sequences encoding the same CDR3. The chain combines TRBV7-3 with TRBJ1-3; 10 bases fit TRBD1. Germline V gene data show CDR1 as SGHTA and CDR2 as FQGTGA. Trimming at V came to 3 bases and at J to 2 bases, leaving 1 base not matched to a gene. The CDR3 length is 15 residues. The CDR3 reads CASSFGQGAGNTIYF. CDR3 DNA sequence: TGTGCCAGCAGCTTCGGACAGGGGGCTGGAAACACCATATATTTT.

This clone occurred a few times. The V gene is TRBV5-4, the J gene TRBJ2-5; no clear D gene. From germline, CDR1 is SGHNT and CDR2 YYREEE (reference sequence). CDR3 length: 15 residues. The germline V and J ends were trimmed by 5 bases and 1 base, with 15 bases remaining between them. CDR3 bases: TGTGCCAGCAGTCCAGACGGGCGATTCCAAGAGACCCAGTACTTC. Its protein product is CASSPDGRFQETQYF.

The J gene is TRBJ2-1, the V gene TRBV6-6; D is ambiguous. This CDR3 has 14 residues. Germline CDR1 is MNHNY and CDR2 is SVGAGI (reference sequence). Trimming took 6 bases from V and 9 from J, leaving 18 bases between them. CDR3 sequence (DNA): TGTGCCAGCAGCCCCCCCCGGACCCACGGTGAGCAGTTCTTC. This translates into CASSPPRTHGEQFF.

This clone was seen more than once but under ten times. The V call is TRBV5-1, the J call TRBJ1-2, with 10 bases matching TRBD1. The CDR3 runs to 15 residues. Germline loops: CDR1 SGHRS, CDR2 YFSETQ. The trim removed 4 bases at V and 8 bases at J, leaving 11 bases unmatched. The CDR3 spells CASSPSGTGVGGYTF. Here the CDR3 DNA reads TGCGCCAGCAGCCCTTCTGGGACAGGGGTCGGGGGCTACACCTTC. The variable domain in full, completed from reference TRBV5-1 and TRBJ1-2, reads KAGVTQTPRYLIKTRGQQVTLSCSPISGHRSVSWYQQTPGQGLQFLFEYFSETQRNKGNFPGRFSGRQFSNSRSEMNVSTLELGDSALYLCASSPSGTGVGGYTFGSGTRLTVV.

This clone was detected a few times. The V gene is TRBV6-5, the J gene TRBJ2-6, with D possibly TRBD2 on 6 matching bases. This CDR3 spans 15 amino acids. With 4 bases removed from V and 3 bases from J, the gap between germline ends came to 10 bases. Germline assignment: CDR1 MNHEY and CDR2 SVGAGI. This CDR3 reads CASSLAAGGANVLTF. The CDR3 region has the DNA TGTGCCAGCAGTTTAGCAGCGGGTGGGGCCAACGTCCTGACTTTC.